Shown below are 27 T cell receptor beta chains from a single sample sequenced in a study of CD4 T cells in relation to SARS-CoV-2 and coronaviruses. The method was immunoSEQ multiplex PCR; TCRdb's version includes in-frame clones alone and lacks a portion of them. The profile shows about 20,000 clones, more than 70% of them singletons. The unexposed donors gave CD4+ T cells in about 2011-2018, prior to COVID-19. The cells were cultured for approximately 10 days before CD4+ T cells were isolated. These TCRs' antigens remain unknown. The sequenced sample consisted of CD4+ T cells from PBMCs, cultured in vitro. These receptors came from a human donor in good health.

The chain links TRBV4-2 to TRBJ1-1, with no clear D. The V gene lost 2 bases and the J gene lost 7 bases, with 11 bases spanning the gap. Germline V gene data show CDR1 as LGHNA and CDR2 as YNFKEQ. The CDR3 consists of 13 residues. DNA for the CDR3: TGTGCCAGCAGCCAAATGAGAACGTTTGAAGCTTTCTTT. The encoded protein is CASSQMRTFEAFF.

This clone was seen a handful of times. This rearrangement joins TRBV14 to TRBJ1-5; TRBD1 might be the D (5 bases). This CDR3 spans 13 amino acids. Deletions cut 3 bases from V and 2 bases from J, with 5 bases between. The germline CDR1 and CDR2 sequences are SGHDN and FVKESK. CDR3 in DNA: TGTGCCAGCAGCCAGGGGGGCAATCAGCCCCAGCATTTT. Its protein is CASSQGGNQPQHF.

The CDR3 sequence is CARVHRVTKGGANVLTF. The CDR3 DNA follows: TGTGCCAGAGTCCACAGGGTTACTAAGGGCGGGGCCAACGTCCTGACTTTC. This sequence joins TRBV28 and TRBJ2-6; a possible D gene is TRBD1 (6 bases). The germline V gene has CDR1 MDHEN and CDR2 SYDVKM. V lost 9 bases and J lost 4, with 22 bases in between. The CDR3 loop spans 17 amino acids.

This chain uses TRBV18 with TRBJ2-5, with D perhaps TRBD2 (6 bases). CDR3 length equals 13 residues. V lost 3 bases to trimming and J lost 5 bases, with 10 bases between them. CDR1 KGHSH and CDR2 LQKENI come from the germline V gene. The CDR3 coding sequence is TGTGCCAGCTCACCCGGACTATCTGAGACCCAGTACTTC. It codes for CASSPGLSETQYF.

The chain joins TRBV4-2 to TRBJ2-4; D not resolved. The CDR3 is 17 amino acids. V gave up 1 base and J gave up 2 bases, with 15 bases separating them. Germline-derived CDR1 and CDR2 are LGHNA and YNFKEQ. The CDR3 nucleotides read TGTGCCAGCAGCCAAGCCCGACAAGGCGGCACCAAAAACATTCAGTACTTC. Translating gives CASSQARQGGTKNIQYF.

The chain has TRBV25-1 and TRBJ2-3, with D possibly TRBD2 on 6 matching bases. Trimming took 6 bases from V and 6 from J, leaving 16 bases between them. CDR1 and CDR2 from the germline V gene are MGHDK and SYGVNS. CDR3 length: 14 amino acids. Written as DNA, the CDR3 is TGTGCCAGCAGGCGAGGCTGGGGACTTGATACGCAGTATTTT. Its translation: CASRRGWGLDTQYF.

This chain connects TRBV3-1 (or the pseudogene TRBV3-2) to TRBJ1-2; 8 bases align to TRBD1. V dropped 1 base and J dropped 5; count of bases not matched to a gene: 12. In germline, CDR1 is LGHDT, CDR2 YNNKEL (reference sequence). The CDR3 has 17 amino acids. This CDR3 reads CASSQVAAPGGRYGYTF. CDR3 nucleotides: TGTGCCAGCAGCCAAGTCGCCGCGCCAGGGGGCAGGTATGGCTACACCTTC.

The chain combines TRBV24-1 with TRBJ2-7; the D gene is possibly TRBD1 (5 bases). With 5 bases removed from V and 0 bases from J, the gap between germline ends came to 7 bases. Per germline, CDR1 KGHDR and CDR2 SFDVKD. The CDR3 loop spans 13 amino acids. The CDR3 spells CATSGDSSYEQYF. As DNA, the CDR3 is TGTGCCACCAGTGGCGACAGCTCCTACGAGCAGTACTTC.

V gene TRBV10-2 combines with J gene TRBJ1-1; 8 bases fit TRBD1. With 7 bases clipped from V and 4 bases from J, the junction kept 2 bases outside the gene matches. The CDR3 contains 12 residues. CDR1 is WSHSY and CDR2 is SAAADI in the germline V gene. In DNA, the CDR3 is TGCGCCAGCACCGACAGGGGCACTGAAGCTTTCTTT. This sequence encodes CASTDRGTEAFF.

V is TRBV29-1 and J is TRBJ1-2; 9 bases align to TRBD1. The CDR3 is made up of 15 amino acids. Germline assignment: CDR1 SQVTM and CDR2 ANQGSEA. V lost 5 bases and J lost 2; bases outside the gene matches: 9. This chain's CDR3 is CSVQPSGTGNYGYTF. The CDR3, as DNA: TGCAGCGTTCAACCCTCCGGGACAGGGAACTATGGCTACACCTTC.

This clone has just one count. This rearrangement joins TRBV7-9 to TRBJ1-5, with TRBD1 matching 9 bases. This CDR3 is 17 amino acids long. Losses at the gene ends were 3 bases for V and 2 bases for J; bases not matched to a gene: 8. In germline, CDR1 is SEHNR, CDR2 FQNEAQ (reference sequence). DNA of the CDR3: TGTGCCAGCAGCTTTGGGGACAGGGCTGCGGGCAATCAGCCCCAGCATTTT. Its protein product is CASSFGDRAAGNQPQHF.

The chain uses TRBV7-6 and TRBJ2-2; a weak D match, TRBD1 (6 bases). Germline loops: CDR1 SGHVS, CDR2 FNYEAQ. The V and J ends lost 1 base and 5 bases respectively, with 11 bases between them. CDR3 size: 15 residues. CDR3 sequence (DNA): TGTGCCAGCAGCTTAGAGGCCAGGGGTACCGGGGAGCTGTTTTTT. This codes for CASSLEARGTGELFF.

The sample holds a few counts of this clone. The rearrangement uses TRBV7-3 and TRBJ2-1; 8 bases align to TRBD1. The CDR3 loop spans 17 amino acids. The junction had 18 bases not matched to a gene; V was cut back by 6 bases and J by 8 bases. The V gene's germline CDR1 is SGHTA and CDR2 FQGTGA. The CDR3 coding sequence is TGTGCCAGCAGTCAATCCCCCCCTGGACAGGGCGGGGATGAGCAGTTCTTC. Amino acids: CASSQSPPGQGGDEQFF.

The sample holds one count of this clone. The rearrangement uses TRBV5-1 and TRBJ2-1, with D uncertain. Germline V gives CDR1 SGHRS, CDR2 YFSETQ. Trimming cost V 0 bases and J 4 bases, with 17 bases left between them. The CDR3 extends over 17 amino acids. CDR3 sequence: CASSLEGDRGWYNEQFF. The DNA for the CDR3 is TGCGCCAGCAGCTTGGAGGGCGACCGCGGTTGGTACAATGAGCAGTTCTTC.

This rearrangement joins TRBV2 to TRBJ2-7; TRBD1 matches at 7 bases. From germline, CDR1 is SNHLY and CDR2 FYNNEI. J lost 7 bases, V lost 4 bases, and 4 bases had no gene match. The CDR3 totals 12 residues. CDR3 bases: TGTGCCAGCAGTGGACAGGGTTGGGAGCAGTACTTC. This encodes CASSGQGWEQYF.

This chain links TRBV9 with TRBJ2-1, with D unresolved. V lost 0 bases and J 5 bases, leaving 3 bases between the germline ends. CDR1 is SGDLS and CDR2 is YYNGEE in the germline V gene. CDR3 length: 12 amino acids. The CDR3 spells CASSVGDNEQFF. CDR3 DNA: TGTGCCAGCAGCGTAGGTGACAATGAGCAGTTCTTC.

The chain is built from TRBV9 and TRBJ2-1; D assignment may be TRBD1 or TRBD2 (6 bases each). V was pared by 4 bases and J by 8 bases, with 16 bases between. Germline loops: CDR1 SGDLS, CDR2 YYNGEE. The CDR3 has 14 residues. CDR3 DNA sequence: TGTGCCAGCAGCTCGGGGGCCCTCCGGGATGAGCAGTTCTTC. Translated: CASSSGALRDEQFF.

This chain links TRBV5-6 with TRBJ2-3; perhaps D is TRBD1 or TRBD2 (6 bases each). Germline V lookup: CDR1 SGHDT, CDR2 YYEEEE. CDR3 length equals 14 residues. V lost 4 bases and J lost 6, with 15 bases in between. The CDR3: CASSPLFGGDTQYF. CDR3 DNA: TGTGCCAGCAGCCCCCTTTTCGGGGGCGATACGCAGTATTTT.

This rearrangement joins TRBV28 to TRBJ1-5; D is unresolved. The CDR3 is 17 residues long. CDR1 is MDHEN, CDR2 SYDVKM, per germline. Trimming cost V 3 bases and J 0 bases, with 15 bases left between them. This CDR3 is CASSLPLQIYSNQPQHF. The CDR3 nucleotides are TGTGCCAGCAGTTTGCCGTTACAAATTTATAGCAATCAGCCCCAGCATTTT. Variable domain in full (rest from reference TRBV28 and TRBJ1-5): DVKVTQSSRYLVKRTGEKVFLECVQDMDHENMFWYRQDPGLGLRLIYFSYDVKMKEKGDIPEGYSVSREKKERFSLILESASTNQTSMYLCASSLPLQIYSNQPQHFGDGTRLSIL.

J is TRBJ2-7 and V is TRBV19, with D tentatively TRBD1 (5 bases). This CDR3 has 13 residues. V dropped 2 bases and J dropped 0 bases, with 5 bases sitting between them. Germline V lookup: CDR1 LNHDA, CDR2 SQIVND (reference sequence). The CDR3 reads CASSIQGSYEQYF. The CDR3 coding sequence is TGTGCCAGTAGTATACAGGGCTCCTACGAGCAGTACTTC.

The chain links TRBV28 to TRBJ2-3; the D is unclear. Deletions cut 5 bases from V and 0 bases from J, with 9 bases between. The V gene's germline CDR1 is MDHEN and CDR2 SYDVKM. This CDR3 is built from 14 residues. The CDR3 DNA sequence: TGTGCCAGCAGTGTCCCGGACAGCACAGATACGCAGTATTTT. Translated, it gives CASSVPDSTDTQYF.

This clone has just one count. This chain connects TRBV11-2 to TRBJ1-2; D is perhaps TRBD1 (5 bases). Trimming shortened V by 2 bases and J by 7 bases, and 17 bases separated the two germline ends. Germline values: CDR1 SGHAT, CDR2 FQNNGV. CDR3 length equals 15 residues. This CDR3 reads CASSLIPDSTSGYTF. CDR3 nucleotides: TGTGCCAGCAGCTTAATCCCCGACAGTACTTCTGGCTACACCTTC.

The chain combines TRBV18 with TRBJ2-7; 11 bases fit TRBD1. J gave up 2 bases and V 3 bases, and 6 bases lay outside the gene matches. This CDR3 is built from 16 residues. Germline-derived CDR1 and CDR2 are KGHSH and LQKENI. The CDR3 reads CASSPYPGQGAYEQYF. The CDR3 nucleotides read TGTGCCAGCTCACCGTACCCGGGACAGGGGGCCTACGAGCAGTACTTC.

The chain is built from TRBV28 and TRBJ2-7; a possible D gene is TRBD2 (6 bases). This CDR3 is built from 15 residues. CDR1 is MDHEN, CDR2 SYDVKM, per germline. V was shortened by 6 bases and J by 1 base, with 16 bases between the two germline ends. CDR3: CASSPAGLGSYEQYF. CDR3 DNA sequence: TGTGCCAGCAGCCCCGCGGGGCTCGGGTCCTACGAGCAGTACTTC. The whole variable domain, filled in from reference TRBV28 and TRBJ2-7, reads DVKVTQSSRYLVKRTGEKVFLECVQDMDHENMFWYRQDPGLGLRLIYFSYDVKMKEKGDIPEGYSVSREKKERFSLILESASTNQTSMYLCASSPAGLGSYEQYFGPGTRLTVT.

The chain has TRBV2 and TRBJ2-2; no clear D. CDR1 and CDR2 from the germline V gene are SNHLY and FYNNEI. This CDR3 has 13 residues. Trimming removed 8 bases from V and 3 bases from J, with 10 bases in between. The CDR3 sequence: CASSQVDTGELFF. Here the CDR3 DNA reads TGTGCCAGCTCCCAGGTGGACACCGGGGAGCTGTTTTTT.

The chain carries TRBV18 and TRBJ1-1, with D possibly TRBD1 on 5 matching bases. The germline CDR1 and CDR2 sequences are KGHSH and LQKENI. V was pared by 4 bases and J by 5 bases, with 14 bases between. The CDR3 loop spans 14 amino acids. The CDR3 DNA reads as TGTGCCAGCTCACAGGACACGGGAGAGACTGAAGCTTTCTTT. Translating gives CASSQDTGETEAFF.

The chain is built from TRBV2 and TRBJ2-5; 7 nucleotides line up with TRBD1. Trimming took 8 bases from V and 5 from J; bases not matched to a gene: 2. The CDR3 loop spans 11 amino acids. CDR1 is SNHLY, CDR2 FYNNEI, per germline. DNA of the CDR3: TGTGCCAGCGGCAGGGGGGAGACCCAGTACTTC. This translates into CASGRGETQYF.